Listed below are T cell receptor beta chains from one sample, sequenced in a study of CD4 T cell repertoires in COVID-19. Generated by immunoSEQ multiplex PCR, the TCRdb table keeps only in-frame clones and is missing some. The sample shows over 20,000 clones, around 90% of them seen only once. Material: central memory CD4+ T cells from blood, obtained before the COVID-19 pandemic. The receptor source for this set is a human donor who had COVID-19. CDR3s include the opening cysteine and the closing phenylalanine or tryptophan.

TRBV5-4	TRBJ1-6	CASSLGQGESPLHF
TRBV7-9	TRBJ1-1	CASSSGTGSMGRAFF
TRBV2	TRBJ1-3	CASSNNRPSSGNTIYF
TRBV5-4	TRBJ1-4	CASSAQNPTNEKLFF
TRBV9	TRBJ1-2	CASSVGVGEGQGTGGYTF
TRBV7-9	TRBJ1-4	CTTGTGAIATNEKLFF
TRBV14	TRBJ2-5	CASSPQGTLQETQYF
TRBV6-5	TRBJ2-2	CASSYTGVTGELFF
TRBV6-6	TRBJ2-5	CASSPQLGKETQYF
TRBV19	TRBJ1-1	CASSIRENTEAFF
TRBV6-1	TRBJ2-7	CASGGTLSYEQYF